The clone carrying this T cell receptor beta chain came up a few times. The entry originates in a study of T cell repertoires in cytomegalovirus infection. TCRdb independently ran MiXCR on the reads; one entry per CDR3 protein. The table shows fewer than 200,000 distinct CDR3 sequences, with 7.5% to 10% occurring only once. This sequence was found in a human donor in good health (CMV status not recorded). Some clones in this sample may be carry-over from other donors' samples. Sequencing was done on a sample of PBMCs.

DNA of the CDR3: TGTGCCAGCAGCGCCAAGGGGACCCGAGGGAACAATGAGCAGTTCTTC. Its protein is CASSAKGTRGNNEQFF. The chain links TRBV7-2 to TRBJ2-1, with D perhaps given as TRBD1 or TRBD2 (5 bases each). Germline assignment: CDR1 SGHTA and CDR2 FQGNSA. Trimming shortened V by 5 bases and J by 5 bases, and 19 bases separated the two germline ends. CDR3 length: 16 residues.